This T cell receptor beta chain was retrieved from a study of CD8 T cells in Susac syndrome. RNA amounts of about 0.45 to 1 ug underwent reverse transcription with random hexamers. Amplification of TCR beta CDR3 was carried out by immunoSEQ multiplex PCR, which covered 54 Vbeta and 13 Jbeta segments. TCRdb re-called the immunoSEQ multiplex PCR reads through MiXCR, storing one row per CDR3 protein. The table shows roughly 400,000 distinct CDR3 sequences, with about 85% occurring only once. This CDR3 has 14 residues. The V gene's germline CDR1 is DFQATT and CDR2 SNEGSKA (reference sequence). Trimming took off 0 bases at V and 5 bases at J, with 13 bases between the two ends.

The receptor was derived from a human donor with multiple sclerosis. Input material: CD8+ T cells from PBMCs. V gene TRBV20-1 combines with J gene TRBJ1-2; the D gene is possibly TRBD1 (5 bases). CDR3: CSARDGREGYGYTF. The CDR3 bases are TGCAGTGCTAGAGACGGCAGGGAAGGATATGGCTACACCTTC.